This T cell receptor beta chain was obtained from a study of human T cells and chemical hapten exposure. Across the whole study: Sensitization involved placing 2% DPC onto a 2 cm by 2 cm region of upper inner arm skin. Patch testing placed 0.01% DPC on the upper back, with readings at 6 days. Findings and limits, study-wide: Expanded TCRs were compared with controls, and the expanded TCRs formed significantly more large CDR3 similarity clusters.

Time point indicated: pre-sensitization, week 0. Treatment noted: therapeutic diphenylcyclopropenone sensitization with weekly scalp DPC. One entry per CDR3 protein, called by TCRdb with MiXCR from the RACE reads. This sample has under 300,000 distinct CDR3 sequences, with roughly 8% found just once. The CDR3 has 15 amino acids. Trimming took 3 bases from V and 9 from J; bases not matched to a gene: 9. The germline gives CDR1 SGHTA, CDR2 FQGTGA. Of note for this clonotype: What it binds is unknown.

The sample here was whole blood, taken in connection with sensitization to the hapten diphenylcyclopropenone (DPC). This TCR derives from a man between 18 and 29 years old with alopecia areata. Some clones in this sample may be carry-over from other donors' samples. The chain couples TRBV7-3 to TRBJ2-2, with 8 positions matching TRBD1. The CDR3 reads CASSFLPDRDRELFF. The CDR3 region has the DNA TGTGCCAGCAGCTTTCTACCGGACAGGGACCGGGAGCTGTTTTTT.